These 25 T cell receptor beta chains were all obtained from the same sample, sequenced in a study of radiotherapy plus CTLA-4 blockade in lung cancer. This table comes from immunoSEQ multiplex PCR, and its TCRdb copy is limited to in-frame clones, with some not included. This repertoire shows some 90,000 clones, around four fifths found once; its top ten account for 0.82%. The sequenced sample was peripheral blood, obtained from a patient treated with radiotherapy plus ipilimumab. These receptors all come from a human donor with non-small cell lung cancer who had stable disease on radiotherapy plus ipilimumab.

Here the CDR3 reads CASSPGTSGYNEQFF. In DNA, the CDR3 is TGTGCCAGCAGCCCCGGGACTAGCGGCTACAATGAGCAGTTCTTC. The chain has TRBV25-1 and TRBJ2-1; 11 bases map to TRBD2. Germline V CDR1 and CDR2: MGHDK, SYGVNS. The junction had 4 bases not matched to a gene; V was cut back by 6 bases and J by 3 bases. The CDR3 consists of 15 residues.

The V call is TRBV4-1, the J call TRBJ1-2; D remains unclear. The CDR3 is made up of 16 amino acids. V was shortened by 0 bases and J by 5 bases, with 16 bases between the two germline ends. The germline V gene encodes CDR1 MGHRA and CDR2 YSYEKL. CDR3 nucleotide sequence: TGCGCCAGCAGCCAAGAAATCGACACCTTCCTTTATGGCTACACCTTC. It translates to CASSQEIDTFLYGYTF.

The chain recombines TRBV7-2 with TRBJ1-1; D possibly corresponds to TRBD1 (6 bases). Trimming pared 4 bases from V and 1 base from J, leaving 16 bases between. The germline V gene has CDR1 SGHTA and CDR2 FQGNSA. The CDR3 has 16 amino acids. CDR3: CASSSLRQGPNTEAFF. The CDR3 nucleotides read TGTGCCAGCAGCTCTCTACGGCAGGGGCCGAACACTGAAGCTTTCTTT.

The chain employs TRBV2 and TRBJ2-3; 7 nucleotides line up with TRBD2. The germline V gene encodes CDR1 SNHLY and CDR2 FYNNEI. CDR3 length equals 14 residues. Losses at the gene ends were 8 bases for V and 2 bases for J; bases not matched to a gene: 7. CDR3 DNA: TGTGCCAGCGCAGCGGGACGACTCACAGATACGCAGTATTTT. It codes for CASAAGRLTDTQYF. Together with reference TRBV2 and TRBJ2-3, the CDR3 gives the full variable domain: EPEVTQTPSHQVTQMGQEVILRCVPISNHLYFYWYRQILGQKVEFLVSFYNNEISEKSEIFDDQFSVERPDGSNFTLKIRSTKLEDSAMYFCASAAGRLTDTQYFGPGTRLTVL.

The rearrangement links TRBV11-3 to TRBJ2-1, with D perhaps given as TRBD1 or TRBD2 (6 bases each). Per germline, CDR1 SGHNT and CDR2 YENEEA. V lost 0 bases to trimming and J lost 7 bases, with 10 bases between them. The CDR3 spans 14 residues. The CDR3 region is CASSLDSGANEQFF. CDR3 DNA sequence: TGTGCCAGCAGCTTAGATTCGGGGGCGAATGAGCAGTTCTTC.

The CDR3 sequence is CASSPGTGRGNYGYTF. CDR3 coding DNA: TGTGCCAGCTCACCCGGGACAGGGAGGGGGAACTATGGCTACACCTTC. The chain combines TRBV18 with TRBJ1-2; TRBD1 aligns across 9 bases. The CDR3 totals 16 residues. Germline V lookup: CDR1 KGHSH, CDR2 LQKENI. The V gene end was trimmed by 3 bases and the J gene end by 2 bases; junction bases not matched to a gene: 7.

This CDR3 is CASSESKGDRGYTF. As DNA, the CDR3 is TGCGCCAGCAGTGAGTCGAAGGGGGATAGGGGCTACACCTTC. The chain has TRBV10-2 and TRBJ1-2, with D perhaps matching TRBD1 (6 bases). CDR3 size: 14 residues. V was clipped by 0 bases and J by 8 bases, with 13 bases between them. The germline gives CDR1 WSHSY, CDR2 SAAADI.

This chain uses TRBV11-3 with TRBJ2-7; no clear D. Germline V gives CDR1 SGHNT, CDR2 YENEEA. V lost 3 bases and J lost 5, with 8 bases in between. The CDR3 length is 12 residues. The CDR3 protein is CASSFNSNEQYF. The CDR3 DNA reads TGTGCCAGCAGCTTTAACTCAAACGAGCAGTACTTC.

This clone was observed once. This chain connects TRBV6-4 to TRBJ2-1, with 7 bases matching TRBD1. The germline V gene encodes CDR1 MRHNA and CDR2 SNTAGT. This CDR3 is built from 15 residues. Trimming removed 4 bases from V and 6 bases from J; junction bases left unmatched: 9. The chain's CDR3 is CASSVDRQGFNEQFF. The CDR3 nucleotides read TGTGCCAGCAGTGTCGACCGACAGGGCTTCAATGAGCAGTTCTTC.

In this sample, this clone turned up once. Other DNA sequences in this specimen translate into the identical CDR3. V gene TRBV7-6 combines with J gene TRBJ2-7; 11 bases match TRBD1. V lost 5 bases to trimming and J lost 1 base; unmatched junction nucleotides: 7. Germline lookup yields CDR1 SGHVS and CDR2 FNYEAQ. The CDR3 loop spans 16 amino acids. The CDR3 DNA reads as TGTGCCAGCAGCATTGGGGGGGACAGGGGGTCCTACGAGCAGTACTTC. Translated: CASSIGGDRGSYEQYF.

The J gene is TRBJ1-1, the V gene TRBV6-5, with no clear D. Germline CDR1 MNHEY, CDR2 SVGAGI. The V gene lost 5 bases and the J gene lost 5 bases, with 9 bases spanning the gap. This CDR3 region has 12 residues. CDR3 sequence reads: CASSPLGTEAFF. CDR3 bases: TGTGCCAGCAGTCCCCTCGGGACTGAAGCTTTCTTT.

This clone was seen once. The rearrangement joins TRBV5-1 to TRBJ2-1; TRBD2 agrees at 10 bases. This CDR3 has 15 amino acids. The J segment lost 0 bases and the V segment lost 4 bases, leaving 1 base of the junction unmatched. Looked up from germline, CDR1 is SGHRS and CDR2 is YFSETQ. CDR3 coding DNA: TGCGCCAGCAGCCTAGCGGGAGTCTCCTACAATGAGCAGTTCTTC. This codes for CASSLAGVSYNEQFF.

This chain uses TRBV9 with TRBJ2-3; TRBD1 is a possible D gene (6 bases). The CDR3 spans 14 residues. V lost 0 bases, J lost 2 bases, and 7 bases lay in between. Germline V gene lookup returns CDR1 SGDLS and CDR2 YYNGEE. DNA of the CDR3: TGTGCCAGCAGCGTAGAGGGGGACACAGATACGCAGTATTTT. Amino acid sequence: CASSVEGDTDTQYF.

This clone turned up a few times. The rearrangement uses TRBV6-6 and TRBJ2-7; 12 bases align to TRBD1. This CDR3 is built from 15 residues. V gave up 0 bases and J gave up 5 bases; unmatched junction bases: 2. Germline CDR1 MNHNY, CDR2 SVGAGI (reference sequence). Here the CDR3 reads CASSYSGQGANEQYF. The CDR3 coding sequence is TGTGCCAGCAGTTACTCGGGACAGGGGGCTAACGAGCAGTACTTC.

As regards this clone: The sample contains more than one DNA sequence encoding this CDR3. The chain is built from TRBV6-5 and TRBJ2-7, with 11 bases fitting TRBD2. Trimming at V came to 6 bases and at J to 0 bases, leaving 1 base not matched to a gene. The V gene's germline CDR1 is MNHEY and CDR2 SVGAGI. CDR3 length equals 14 residues. The CDR3 here is CASRLAGASYEQYF. CDR3 nucleotides: TGTGCCAGCAGACTAGCGGGGGCCTCCTACGAGCAGTACTTC.

The chain uses TRBV6-1 and TRBJ1-2, with 9 bases that match TRBD1. This CDR3 spans 13 amino acids. With 6 bases clipped from V and 4 bases from J, the junction kept 3 bases outside the gene matches. Germline V lookup: CDR1 MNHNS, CDR2 SASEGT. The CDR3 DNA reads as TGTGCCAGCAGGACAGGGGGTGGCTATGGCTACACCTTC. Translating it yields CASRTGGGYGYTF.

V is TRBV4-1 and J is TRBJ1-5; D unresolved. Trimming cost V 0 bases and J 6 bases, with 12 bases left between them. Germline-derived CDR1 and CDR2 are MGHRA and YSYEKL. This CDR3 has 15 amino acids. The CDR3 protein is CASSQDNWVGQPQHF. CDR3 nucleotides: TGCGCCAGCAGCCAAGATAATTGGGTGGGTCAGCCCCAGCATTTT.

To note about this clone: The sample contains more than one DNA sequence encoding this CDR3. V usage is TRBV9 and J usage is TRBJ2-1, with D unclear. The V gene's germline CDR1 is SGDLS and CDR2 YYNGEE. This CDR3 region has 13 residues. Between the trimmed V and J ends, which lost 0 bases and 9 bases, there was a span of 10 bases. Here the CDR3 DNA reads TGTGCCAGCAGCGTAGTGGCAGGCAGTGAGCAGTTCTTC. Its protein product is CASSVVAGSEQFF.

This clone was picked up one time. This sequence joins TRBV28 and TRBJ2-1; TRBD2 matches 7 bases. The CDR3 covers 15 residues. CDR1 MDHEN and CDR2 SYDVKM come from the germline V gene. Germline trimming cut 8 bases from V and 4 bases from J; bases unmatched to any gene: 11. CDR3 loop: CASAPFAGEYNEQFF. The CDR3 DNA is TGTGCCAGCGCCCCCTTCGCGGGGGAGTACAATGAGCAGTTCTTC.

J is TRBJ2-3 and V is TRBV4-2; TRBD2 matches 7 bases. With 2 bases clipped from V and 12 bases from J, the junction kept 11 bases outside the gene matches. From germline, CDR1 is LGHNA and CDR2 YNFKEQ. This CDR3 has 14 amino acids. Here the CDR3 reads CASSQLAAGGGQYF. DNA for the CDR3: TGTGCCAGCAGCCAACTAGCCGCTGGGGGGGGACAGTATTTT.

As concerns this clone: The same CDR3 can be traced to other DNA sequences in this sample. The rearrangement joins TRBV4-1 to TRBJ2-1, with 7 bases matching TRBD2. The ends lost 0 bases at V and 3 bases at J; junction bases unmatched: 5. This CDR3 comprises 16 residues. Looked up from germline, CDR1 is MGHRA and CDR2 is YSYEKL. CDR3 sequence (DNA): TGCGCCAGCAGCCAAGAGCTAGCGGAGAGCTACAATGAGCAGTTCTTC. Its translation is CASSQELAESYNEQFF.

The chain combines TRBV7-2 with TRBJ2-2, with 14 positions matching TRBD2. V lost 5 bases, J lost 6 bases, and 11 bases stayed unmatched. Germline CDR1 and CDR2: SGHTA and FQGNSA. The CDR3 covers 18 residues. The CDR3 coding sequence is TGTGCCAGCAGCCGATCGACTAGCGGGGGGGCCTGGGCCGGGGAGCTGTTTTTT. Translated: CASSRSTSGGAWAGELFF.

This chain connects TRBV11-2 to TRBJ1-6; D not resolved. V was clipped by 1 base and J by 10 bases, with 5 bases between them. CDR1 and CDR2 from the germline V gene are SGHAT and FQNNGV. This CDR3 region has 12 residues. The CDR3 nucleotides are TGTGCCAGCAGCTTAGTGTCCTCACCCCTCCACTTT. Protein product: CASSLVSSPLHF.

The V gene is TRBV7-9, the J gene TRBJ2-7; D may be TRBD1 (6 bases). The length of the CDR3 is 12 residues. Germline V gene lookup returns CDR1 SEHNR and CDR2 FQNEAQ (reference sequence). Trimming left V 5 bases short and J 6 bases short, with 11 bases between. The CDR3 reads CASSPQGFEQYF. The CDR3 DNA reads TGTGCCAGCAGCCCACAGGGCTTCGAGCAGTACTTC.

The rearrangement uses TRBV20-1 and TRBJ2-7; D is perhaps TRBD1 (6 bases). V was cut by 5 bases and J by 3 bases, with 8 bases left in between. CDR3 length: 11 residues. CDR1 DFQATT and CDR2 SNEGSKA come from the germline V gene (reference sequence). Written as DNA, the CDR3 is TGCAGTGCTGCAGGGGACTACGAGCAGTACTTC. This codes for CSAAGDYEQYF.